This T cell receptor (beta chain) was captured by sequencing in a study of T cell responses to AZD1222 COVID-19 vaccine. About the study: Recipients boosted at about 4 weeks or about 12 weeks are pooled.

Sequencing was performed with immunoSEQ multiplex PCR; in TCRdb, only in-frame clones are kept and a portion is missing. The sample holds around 140,000 clones, roughly 91% seen once. Whole-study findings and limits: There were mostly white British donors and more females than males, and clonal diversity was possibly underestimated. The span of vaccine-associated CD4 TCRs extended across spike, with dominance at 160-218 and 743-854. Nearly half of the spike-specific TCRs reportedly recognize variant regions that carry no mutations.

A word on this clone: Its antigen is undetermined.

This CDR3 is 15 amino acids long. Trimming stripped 2 bases from V and 4 bases from J, with 12 bases between. Germline assignment: CDR1 SGHVS and CDR2 FQNEAQ. The genes are TRBV7-8 and TRBJ1-3; D is ambiguous. Sequencing used peripheral blood, obtained on day 0 of AZD1222 vaccination. The clonotype originates from an adult in good health. The DNA for the CDR3 is TGTGCCAGCAGCTTAAGCGGGGTGTTAGGAAACACCATATATTTT. This sequence encodes CASSLSGVLGNTIYF.